These 31 T cell receptor beta chains came from one sample sequenced in a study of T cell responses to AZD1222 COVID-19 vaccine. Assay: immunoSEQ multiplex PCR; the TCRdb copy retains only in-frame clones and omits some. The sample shows about 110,000 clones, roughly 90% of them seen only once. Sample: peripheral blood, taken on day 0 of MenACWY control vaccination. All receptors come from an adult in good health.

V is TRBV4-1 and J is TRBJ2-7; weak D call: TRBD1 (6 bases). CDR3 length: 15 residues. V was pared by 3 bases and J by 0 bases, with 12 bases between. The germline CDR1 and CDR2 sequences are MGHRA and YSYEKL. CDR3 in amino acids: CASSHFGDTSYEQYF. The CDR3 DNA sequence: TGCGCCAGCAGCCACTTTGGGGACACCTCCTACGAGCAGTACTTC.

This clone was found once. A junction end diverges from the germline sequence, so it may reflect a read error. The rearrangement joins TRBV11-3 to TRBJ1-1; TRBD1 is a possible D gene (6 bases). The CDR3 runs to 9 residues. Germline V gene sequence: CDR1 SGHNT, CDR2 YENEEA. CDR3 amino acids: CASSRRGLF. The CDR3 DNA follows: TGTGCCAGCAGTCGCAGGGGTCTGTTT. The variable domain in full, completed from reference TRBV11-3 and TRBJ1-1, reads EAGVVQSPRYKIIEKKQPVAFWCNPISGHNTLYWYLQNLGQGPELLIRYENEEAVDDSQLPKDRFSAERLKGVDSTLKIQPAELGDSAVYLCASSRRGLFGQGTRLTVV.

The J gene is TRBJ2-1, the V gene TRBV7-3; D unresolved. Deletions cut 6 bases from V and 5 bases from J, with 11 bases between. The CDR3 extends over 13 amino acids. Germline lookup yields CDR1 SGHTA and CDR2 FQGTGA. Here the CDR3 DNA reads TGTGCCAGCAGTCCGACCCCCGACAATGAGCAGTTCTTC. Its protein is CASSPTPDNEQFF.

This clone was seen a few times. The chain carries TRBV30 and TRBJ1-2, with a weak D call TRBD1 (5 bases). Trimming removed 7 bases from V and 4 bases from J, with 13 bases in between. The CDR3 spans 12 residues. CDR1 GTSNPN and CDR2 SVGIG come from the germline V gene (reference sequence). Written as DNA, the CDR3 is TGTGCCTCGCCAGGGAGCTCCTATGGCTACACCTTC. Protein: CASPGSSYGYTF.

A remark on this clone: Other DNA sequences in the same sample also yield this CDR3. The rearrangement links TRBV27 to TRBJ2-7; 7 nucleotides match TRBD1. Germline trimming cut 3 bases from V and 3 bases from J; bases unmatched to any gene: 2. CDR1 is MNHEY and CDR2 is SMNVEV in the germline V gene (reference sequence). The CDR3 is made up of 13 amino acids. DNA for the CDR3: TGTGCCAGCAGTTTCAACAGGGGCTACGAGCAGTACTTC. This translates into CASSFNRGYEQYF.

V and J are TRBV24-1 and TRBJ2-3; 13 bases align to TRBD2. Germline CDR1 reads KGHDR; CDR2 reads SFDVKD. Trimming removed 5 bases from V and 4 bases from J; junction bases left unmatched: 8. CDR3 length: 17 residues. CDR3 bases: TGTGCCACCAGTGGTCTACTAGCGGGGGGGCTCCCAGATACGCAGTATTTT. It specifies CATSGLLAGGLPDTQYF.

The chain joins TRBV6-5 to TRBJ2-2, with TRBD2 identical over 7 bases. Germline CDR1 and CDR2: MNHEY and SVGAGI. The CDR3 loop spans 13 amino acids. The CDR3: CVGAGENTGELFF. CDR3 nucleotides: TGTGTTGGGGCGGGGGAGAACACCGGGGAGCTGTTTTTT.

The V gene is TRBV6-5, the J gene TRBJ2-3, with D unresolved. V shed 5 bases and J shed 0 bases, with 9 bases lying between them. The CDR3 runs to 14 residues. The germline CDR1 and CDR2 sequences are MNHEY and SVGAGI. CDR3 in amino acids: CASSRTTSTDTQYF. The CDR3, as DNA: TGTGCCAGCAGTCGCACGACTAGCACAGATACGCAGTATTTT.

The V call is TRBV18, the J call TRBJ1-2; D might be TRBD1 (5 bases). Trimming removed 4 bases from V and 7 bases from J, with 16 bases in between. This CDR3 is built from 14 residues. The V gene's germline CDR1 is KGHSH and CDR2 LQKENI. CDR3: CASSLSGTDSGYTF. The CDR3 DNA reads as TGTGCCAGCTCACTTTCCGGGACGGATAGTGGCTACACCTTC.

The genes are TRBV9 and TRBJ2-7; the match to TRBD1 covers 11 bases. Germline values: CDR1 SGDLS, CDR2 YYNGEE. This CDR3 has 15 residues. V gave up 4 bases and J gave up 5 bases; unmatched junction bases: 8. This CDR3 reads CASSSPSDRGHEQYF. DNA of the CDR3: TGTGCCAGCAGCTCCCCCTCGGACAGGGGGCACGAGCAGTACTTC.

V gene TRBV6-5 combines with J gene TRBJ2-2; 7 nucleotides match TRBD1. The CDR3 contains 13 residues. V was clipped by 5 bases and J by 6 bases; unmatched bases: 3. Germline-derived CDR1 and CDR2 are MNHEY and SVGAGI. For the CDR3, the DNA is TGTGCCAGCAGTACACAGGGGTCCGGGGAGCTGTTTTTT. This sequence encodes CASSTQGSGELFF.

A remark on this clone: One end of the junction does not line up with germline, which may come from a read error. V gene TRBV30 combines with J gene TRBJ1-2; D uncertain. CDR3 length equals 12 residues. Germline values: CDR1 GTSNPN, CDR2 SVGIG (reference sequence). The CDR3 region has the DNA TGTGCCGGGAGGGTACAGAACTATGGCTACACCTTC. This sequence encodes CAGRVQNYGYTF. The variable domain in full, completed from reference TRBV30 and TRBJ1-2, reads SQTIHQWPATLVQPVGSPLSLECTVEGTSNPNLYWYRQAAGRGLQLLFYSVGIGQISSEVPQNLSASRPQDRQFILSSKKLLLSDSGFYLCAGRVQNYGYTFGSGTRLTVV.

This chain connects TRBV6-1 to TRBJ1-5; D is uncertain. V dropped 1 base and J dropped 0 bases, with 10 bases sitting between them. Per germline, CDR1 MNHNS and CDR2 SASEGT. CDR3 size: 16 residues. The CDR3 here is CASSEGMLLSNQPQHF. As DNA, the CDR3 is TGTGCCAGCAGTGAAGGGATGTTACTTAGCAATCAGCCCCAGCATTTT.

The chain joins TRBV18 to TRBJ2-1, with 8 nucleotides matching TRBD2. Germline V CDR1 and CDR2: KGHSH, LQKENI. The V segment lost 3 bases and the J segment 4 bases; nucleotides outside the gene matches: 8. This CDR3 has 16 residues. CDR3 coding DNA: TGTGCCAGCTCACCCTTTACTAGCGGACATTACAATGAGCAGTTCTTC. Its translation: CASSPFTSGHYNEQFF.

The J gene is TRBJ2-7, the V gene TRBV11-1; 8 positions match TRBD2. V lost 5 bases, J lost 1 base, and 7 bases stayed unmatched. This CDR3 has 15 residues. Germline V gives CDR1 SGHAT, CDR2 FQDESV (reference sequence). CDR3 coding DNA: TGTGCCAGCAGCCACTCTTCGGGGGGGTCCTACGAGCAGTACTTC. Amino acid sequence: CASSHSSGGSYEQYF.

This CDR3 is CASSLAQNPRLDEQYF. The DNA for the CDR3 is TGTGCCAGCAGCTTGGCGCAGAACCCTCGTCTGGACGAGCAGTACTTC. The V call is TRBV5-4, the J call TRBJ2-7; D is ambiguous. Germline CDR1 SGHNT, CDR2 YYREEE (reference sequence). CDR3 length equals 16 residues. The V and J ends lost 0 bases and 5 bases respectively, with 18 bases between them.

The V call is TRBV11-2, the J call TRBJ1-6, with a weak D call TRBD1 (6 bases). The CDR3 totals 17 residues. The V end was cut by 8 bases, the J end by 0 bases, with 17 bases between. Germline assignment: CDR1 SGHAT and CDR2 FQNNGV. The CDR3 DNA follows: TGTGCCAGCCGGGGTTTAAGGGGGAGCTCCTATAATTCACCCCTCCACTTT. It codes for CASRGLRGSSYNSPLHF.

V is TRBV12-3 or TRBV12-4 and J is TRBJ2-7, with 7 nucleotides matching TRBD2. The V gene end was trimmed by 6 bases and the J gene end by 7 bases; junction bases not matched to a gene: 6. CDR3 length equals 12 residues. Here the CDR3 reads CASSPRGVEQYF. CDR3 in DNA: TGTGCCAGCAGCCCCCGGGGGGTTGAGCAGTACTTC.

A few counts support this clone. The chain links TRBV10-3 to TRBJ2-1; 9 bases align to TRBD1. Germline V CDR1 and CDR2: ENHRY, SYGVKD. Germline trimming cut 8 bases from V and 1 base from J; bases unmatched to any gene: 3. The CDR3 has 14 amino acids. The CDR3 loop reads CAIGDRESYNEQFF. The CDR3 DNA reads as TGTGCCATCGGGGACAGGGAGTCCTACAATGAGCAGTTCTTC.

The V and J genes are TRBV5-1 and TRBJ1-2; maybe TRBD1 (5 bases). The CDR3 covers 13 residues. The V and J ends lost 4 bases and 4 bases respectively, with 11 bases between them. In germline, CDR1 is SGHRS, CDR2 YFSETQ. The DNA for the CDR3 is TGCGCCAGCAGCCCAGGACACACCTATGGCTACACCTTC. It translates to CASSPGHTYGYTF.

This clone was seen only once. V gene TRBV2 combines with J gene TRBJ2-4; D call uncertain. Germline assignment: CDR1 SNHLY and CDR2 FYNNEI. The V and J ends lost 7 bases and 6 bases respectively, with 16 bases between them. The CDR3 spans 14 residues. CDR3 nucleotide sequence: TGTGCCAGCATGGTACAAGGATTTGGAAACATTCAGTACTTC. Translated: CASMVQGFGNIQYF.

This CDR3 is CASSQGRTSGYGYTF. The CDR3 nucleotides read TGCGCCAGCAGCCAGGGCCGGACCTCGGGCTATGGCTACACCTTC. This chain connects TRBV4-1 to TRBJ1-2; unclear D gene. Germline CDR1 and CDR2: MGHRA and YSYEKL. This CDR3 comprises 15 residues. Deletions cut 3 bases from V and 4 bases from J, with 15 bases between.

CDR3 region: CASSQGAGTGELFF. The CDR3 DNA sequence: TGTGCCAGCAGCCAAGGTGCAGGCACCGGGGAGCTGTTTTTT. The J gene is TRBJ2-2, the V gene TRBV3-1 (or the pseudogene TRBV3-2), with D hard to call. V lost 1 base and J lost 4, with 7 bases in between. The CDR3 length is 14 residues. The germline gives CDR1 LGHDT, CDR2 YNNKEL (reference sequence).

The chain is built from TRBV7-8 and TRBJ1-2; D gene uncertain. From germline, CDR1 is SGHVS and CDR2 FQNEAQ. The V end was cut by 2 bases, the J end by 4 bases, with 8 bases between. The CDR3 loop spans 13 amino acids. CDR3 nucleotides: TGTGCCAGCAGCTTAAGGGAGGGCTATGGCTACACCTTC. Residues: CASSLREGYGYTF.

The V gene is TRBV27, the J gene TRBJ1-5; D ambiguous. The germline CDR1 and CDR2 sequences are MNHEY and SMNVEV (reference sequence). Between the trimmed V and J ends, which lost 5 bases and 4 bases, there was a span of 9 bases. This CDR3 contains 13 residues. The DNA for the CDR3 is TGTGCCAGCAGTATCCACAGAAATCAGCCCCAGCATTTT. As protein: CASSIHRNQPQHF.

CDR3 residues: CASSLAIRLAGIYTDTQYF. The CDR3 region has the DNA TGTGCCAGCAGCTTAGCGATACGTCTAGCGGGGATTTACACAGATACGCAGTATTTT. The chain is built from TRBV7-6 and TRBJ2-3; 9 bases match TRBD2. Germline CDR1 and CDR2: SGHVS and FNYEAQ. The V gene end was trimmed by 0 bases and the J gene end by 2 bases; junction bases not matched to a gene: 12. There are 19 residues in the CDR3.

The chain couples TRBV4-1 to TRBJ2-3; D is possibly TRBD2 (6 bases). Germline V gene sequence: CDR1 MGHRA, CDR2 YSYEKL. The CDR3 spans 16 residues. Trimming took 4 bases from V and 4 from J, leaving 18 bases between them. The chain's CDR3 is CASSPPTSLGADTQYF. CDR3 DNA: TGCGCCAGCAGCCCCCCAACTAGCCTCGGCGCAGATACGCAGTATTTT.

The genes are TRBV6-5 and TRBJ1-2; D unresolved. V was cut by 6 bases and J by 5 bases, with 7 bases left in between. The CDR3 is made up of 11 amino acids. Per germline, CDR1 MNHEY and CDR2 SVGAGI. The CDR3 region has the DNA TGTGCCAGCAGAATTGAATATGGCTACACCTTC. The encoded protein is CASRIEYGYTF.

V and J are TRBV6-2 or TRBV6-3 and TRBJ2-7; D remains unclear. The V gene lost 0 bases and the J gene lost 4 bases, with 7 bases spanning the gap. Germline assignment: CDR1 MNHEY and CDR2 SVGEGT. The CDR3 spans 13 residues. CDR3 sequence (DNA): TGTGCCAGCAGTTACTCTAGCTGGTACGAGCAGTACTTC. Translated: CASSYSSWYEQYF.

The V and J genes are TRBV5-1 and TRBJ2-7, with 12 bases lining up with TRBD1. The junction had 8 bases not matched to a gene; V was cut back by 0 bases and J by 7 bases. The V gene's germline CDR1 is SGHRS and CDR2 YFSETQ. The CDR3 spans 16 residues. The CDR3 spells CASSLAPGQGAREQYF. The CDR3 DNA follows: TGCGCCAGCAGCTTGGCGCCGGGACAGGGGGCGCGGGAGCAGTACTTC.

The chain carries TRBV21-1 and TRBJ1-2. TRBV21-1 is tagged as a pseudogene. CDR3 length: 16 residues. The chain's CDR3 is CASNPEAGLPNYGYTF. The CDR3, as DNA: TGTGCCAGCAACCCAGAGGCGGGACTTCCTAACTATGGCTACACCTTC.